This T cell receptor (beta chain) was profiled in a study of blood T cell repertoires in COVID-19. In germline, CDR1 is SGHRS, CDR2 YFSETQ. This CDR3 spans 12 amino acids. Trimming removed 8 bases at V and 4 bases at J, with 10 bases between. Original analysis: Amplification from reference gene primers served as the basis for estimated nucleated cell counts. Repertoires were generated with immunoSEQ multiplex PCR, while TCRdb's copy carries only in-frame clones and drops some. The V and J calls and clone size come from that table; D and trimming were worked out from the DNA. The table has approximately 70,000 clones, approximately 83% seen once.

This rearrangement joins TRBV5-1 to TRBJ1-3; possible D gene TRBD1, 5 bases. The sequence came from a man older than 75 with active or convalescent COVID-19. Sequences were obtained from peripheral blood. CDR3: CASQGPGNTIYF. The CDR3 coding sequence is TGCGCCAGTCAGGGTCCCGGAAACACCATATATTTT.